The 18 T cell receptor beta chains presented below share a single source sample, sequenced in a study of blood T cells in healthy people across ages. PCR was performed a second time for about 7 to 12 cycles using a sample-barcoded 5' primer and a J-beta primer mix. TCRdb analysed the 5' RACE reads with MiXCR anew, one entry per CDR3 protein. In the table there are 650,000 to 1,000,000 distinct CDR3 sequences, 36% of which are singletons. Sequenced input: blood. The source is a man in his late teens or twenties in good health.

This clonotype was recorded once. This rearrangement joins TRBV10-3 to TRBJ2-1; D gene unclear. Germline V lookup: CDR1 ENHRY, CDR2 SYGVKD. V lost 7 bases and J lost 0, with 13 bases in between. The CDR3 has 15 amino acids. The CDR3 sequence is CAIKKERTSYNEQFF. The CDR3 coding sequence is TGTGCCATCAAAAAAGAGCGCACCTCCTACAATGAGCAGTTCTTC.

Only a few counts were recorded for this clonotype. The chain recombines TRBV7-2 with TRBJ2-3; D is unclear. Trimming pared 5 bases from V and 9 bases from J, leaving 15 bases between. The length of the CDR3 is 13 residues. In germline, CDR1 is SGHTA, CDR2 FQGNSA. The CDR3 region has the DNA TGTGCCAGCAGCGTAGATCTCGGCGGAACGCAGTATTTT. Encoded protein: CASSVDLGGTQYF.

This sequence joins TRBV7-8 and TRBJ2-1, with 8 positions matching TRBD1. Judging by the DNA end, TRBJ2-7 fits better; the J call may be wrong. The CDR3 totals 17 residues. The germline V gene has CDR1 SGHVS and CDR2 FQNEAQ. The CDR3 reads CASSPGLGTGPYNEQYF. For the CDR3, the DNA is TGTGCCAGCAGCCCCGGGTTAGGGACAGGTCCCTACAATGAGCAGTACTTC.

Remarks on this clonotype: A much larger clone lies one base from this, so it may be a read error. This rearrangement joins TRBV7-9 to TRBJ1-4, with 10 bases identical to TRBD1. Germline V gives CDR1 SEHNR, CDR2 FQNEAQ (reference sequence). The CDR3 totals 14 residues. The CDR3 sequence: CTSSPGTGVEKLFF. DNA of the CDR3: TGTACCAGCAGCCCCGGGACAGGGGTTGAAAAACTGTTTTTT.

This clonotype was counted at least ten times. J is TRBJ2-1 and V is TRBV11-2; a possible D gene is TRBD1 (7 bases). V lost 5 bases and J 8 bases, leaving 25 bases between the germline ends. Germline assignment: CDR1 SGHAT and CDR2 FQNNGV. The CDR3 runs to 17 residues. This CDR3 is CASSDDGGRGFTYEQFF. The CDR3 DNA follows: TGTGCCAGCAGCGATGACGGGGGCAGGGGGTTTACATATGAGCAGTTCTTC.

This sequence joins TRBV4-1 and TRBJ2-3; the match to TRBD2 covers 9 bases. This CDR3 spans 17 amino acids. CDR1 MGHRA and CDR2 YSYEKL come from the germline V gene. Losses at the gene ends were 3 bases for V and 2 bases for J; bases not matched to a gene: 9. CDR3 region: CASSHLAGAAPTDTQYF. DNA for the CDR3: TGCGCCAGCAGCCACTTAGCGGGGGCGGCCCCCACAGATACGCAGTATTTT.

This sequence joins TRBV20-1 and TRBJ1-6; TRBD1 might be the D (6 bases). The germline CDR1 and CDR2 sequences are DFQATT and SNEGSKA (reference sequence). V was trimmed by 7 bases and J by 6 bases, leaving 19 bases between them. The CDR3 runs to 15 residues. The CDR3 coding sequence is TGCAGTGGTAGGCCCTCGGGGACAAGTAATTCACCCCTCCACTTT. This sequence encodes CSGRPSGTSNSPLHF.

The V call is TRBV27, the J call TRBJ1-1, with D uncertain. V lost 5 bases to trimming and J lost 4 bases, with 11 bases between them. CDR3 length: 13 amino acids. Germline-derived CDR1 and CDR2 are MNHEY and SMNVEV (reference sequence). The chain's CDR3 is CASSGSRATEAFF. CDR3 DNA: TGTGCCAGCAGTGGATCGAGGGCCACTGAAGCTTTCTTT.

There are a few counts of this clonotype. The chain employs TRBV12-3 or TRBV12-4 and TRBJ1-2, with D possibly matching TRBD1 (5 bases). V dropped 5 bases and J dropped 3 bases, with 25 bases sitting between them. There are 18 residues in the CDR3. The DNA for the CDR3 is TGTGCCAGCAGTCCTATCGACCCGGGACCGACGAGCGACTATGGCTACACCTTC. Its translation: CASSPIDPGPTSDYGYTF.

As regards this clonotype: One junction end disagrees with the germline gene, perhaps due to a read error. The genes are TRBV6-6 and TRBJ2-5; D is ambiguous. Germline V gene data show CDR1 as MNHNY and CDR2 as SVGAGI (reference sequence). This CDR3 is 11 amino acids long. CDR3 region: CSSSQHSEQYF. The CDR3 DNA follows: TGTTCCAGCAGTCAACACAGTGAGCAGTACTTC.

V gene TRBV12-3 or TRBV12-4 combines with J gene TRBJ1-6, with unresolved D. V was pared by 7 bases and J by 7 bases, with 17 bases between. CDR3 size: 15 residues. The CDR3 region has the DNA TGTGCCAGCACCCCCTCCTGGACCGAGAATTCACCCCTCCACTTT. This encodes CASTPSWTENSPLHF.

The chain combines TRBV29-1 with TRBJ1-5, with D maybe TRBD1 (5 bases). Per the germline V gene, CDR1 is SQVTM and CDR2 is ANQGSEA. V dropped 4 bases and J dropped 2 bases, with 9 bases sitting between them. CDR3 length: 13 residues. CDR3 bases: TGCAGCGTTGGGGGCATGGGCAATCAGCCCCAGCATTTT. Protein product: CSVGGMGNQPQHF.

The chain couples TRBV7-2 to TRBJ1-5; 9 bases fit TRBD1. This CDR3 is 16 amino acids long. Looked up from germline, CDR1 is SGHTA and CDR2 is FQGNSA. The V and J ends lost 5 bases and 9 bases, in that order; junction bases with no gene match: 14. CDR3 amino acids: CASSESPPGQGGPQHF. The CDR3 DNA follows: TGTGCCAGCAGCGAGAGCCCTCCGGGACAGGGTGGGCCCCAGCATTTT.

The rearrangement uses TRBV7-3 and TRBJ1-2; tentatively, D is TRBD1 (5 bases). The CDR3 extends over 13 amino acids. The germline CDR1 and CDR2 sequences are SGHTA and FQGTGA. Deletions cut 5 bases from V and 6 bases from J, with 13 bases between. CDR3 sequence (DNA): TGTGCCAGCAGCGTGGGGCCGGCGGATGGCTACACCTTC. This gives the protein CASSVGPADGYTF.

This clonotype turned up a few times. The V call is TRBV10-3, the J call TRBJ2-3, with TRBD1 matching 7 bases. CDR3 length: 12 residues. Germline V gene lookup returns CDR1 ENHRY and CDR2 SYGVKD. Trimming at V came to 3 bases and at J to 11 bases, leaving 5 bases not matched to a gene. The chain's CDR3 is CAISERQGEQYF. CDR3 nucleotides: TGTGCCATCAGTGAAAGGCAGGGGGAGCAGTATTTT.

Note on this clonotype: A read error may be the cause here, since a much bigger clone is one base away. The CDR3 region is CASSFEQSTSEQFF. The CDR3 DNA sequence: TGTGCCAGCAGTTTCGAGCAGAGCACTTCCGAGCAGTTCTTC. The rearrangement uses TRBV12-3 or TRBV12-4 and TRBJ2-1; no clear D gene. The ends were cut back, 3 bases at V and 10 bases at J, with 16 bases in the middle. CDR3 size: 14 residues.

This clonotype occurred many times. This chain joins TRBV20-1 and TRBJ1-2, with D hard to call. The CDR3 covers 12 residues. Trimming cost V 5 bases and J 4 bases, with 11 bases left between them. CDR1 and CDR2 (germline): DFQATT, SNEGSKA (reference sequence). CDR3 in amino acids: CSAAQGSYGYTF. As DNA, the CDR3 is TGCAGTGCTGCTCAAGGAAGCTATGGCTACACCTTC.

For the CDR3, the DNA is TGTGCCAGCAGTTTCCTTGCAGGGACGAGCGACGAGCAGTACTTC. This translates into CASSFLAGTSDEQYF. The chain carries TRBV28 and TRBJ2-7, with D perhaps being TRBD1 or TRBD2 (5 bases each). The V gene lost 3 bases and the J gene lost 5 bases, with 17 bases spanning the gap. Germline V gene sequence: CDR1 MDHEN, CDR2 SYDVKM. This CDR3 is 15 amino acids long.